This entry concerns a single TCR beta chain. The sample comes from a study of cytomegalovirus exposure and HLA in healthy donors. V gave up 0 bases and J gave up 0 bases, with 9 bases separating them. This CDR3 is built from 16 residues. CDR1 is SEHNR and CDR2 is FQNEAQ in the germline V gene (reference sequence). PCR involved 60 Vbeta and 13 Jbeta primers. The protocol was immunoSEQ multiplex PCR, while the TCRdb copy is restricted to in-frame clones and leaves out a portion. The repertoire holds about 190,000 clones, roughly 80% seen once, with 2% to 2.5% in the top ten. This sequence was found in a woman aged 30 to 39 in good health and CMV-seropositive. The rearrangement links TRBV7-9 to TRBJ2-1; a possible D gene is TRBD1 (6 bases). Sequencing was performed on PBMCs. The CDR3 sequence is CASSLATGSSYNEQFF. CDR3 in DNA: TGTGCCAGCAGCTTAGCGACAGGTAGCTCCTACAATGAGCAGTTCTTC.